What follows is one T cell receptor (beta chain) and its context. Its antigen remains unidentified. The V gene's germline CDR1 is SGHTA and CDR2 FQGTGA. V was clipped by 4 bases and J by 7 bases, with 10 bases between them. This CDR3 spans 12 amino acids. Samples spanned pretreatment and treatment, with 1 to 8 time points per patient. Assay: immunoSEQ multiplex PCR; the TCRdb copy retains only in-frame clones and omits some. The table includes more than 30,000 clones, 75% to 90% detected once. The data originate from a study of PD-L1 blockade in urothelial cancer. Turning to the study itself: Analyzed time points were 3 weeks (second dose) and 6 weeks after therapy began. Across blood samples, T cells had a median count of 141,255. Study results and caveats: Durable-benefit patients showed greater tumor-associated blood clone expansion at 3 weeks.

This material consisted of PBMCs, taken around atezolizumab (anti-PD-L1) treatment. The source of this sequence is a man aged 50-59 years with urothelial cancer. This chain links TRBV7-3 with TRBJ2-5; D call uncertain. The CDR3, as DNA: TGTGCCAGCAGCTCCCACCCAGGGACCCAGTACTTC. It codes for CASSSHPGTQYF.